The 21 T cell receptor beta chains below come from one sample, sequenced in a study of blood T cell repertoires in COVID-19 (dated by TCRdb to between 2020 and 2021). Library prep was done by the immunoSEQ multiplex PCR assay. The table was pulled from immuneACCESS by TCRdb, which kept in-frame rearrangements only. Such tables lose some clones; where checked, under half of the loss comes from unresolved V genes, and the rest has no known cause. This sample gives roughly 390,000 clones in total; roughly 85% of them show up just once. The ten biggest clones cover 3.5% to 4% of the sample. What was sequenced was peripheral blood. These receptors were obtained from a woman aged 18-35 years with acute or convalescent COVID-19.

DNA of the CDR3: TGTGCCAGCACCGTCCCTGTCGACAGGGCCCGAGAGACCCAGTACTTC. The encoded protein is CASTVPVDRARETQYF. The chain employs TRBV7-8 and TRBJ2-5, with 7 bases matching TRBD1. After removal of 7 bases from V and 4 bases from J, the junction contained 15 bases not matched to a gene. CDR1 SGHVS and CDR2 FQNEAQ come from the germline V gene. This CDR3 contains 16 residues. The complete variable domain, with remaining parts taken from reference TRBV7-8 and TRBJ2-5, reads GAGVSQSPRYKVAKRGQDVALRCDPISGHVSLFWYQQALGQGPEFLTYFQNEAQLDKSGLPSDRFFAERPEGSVSTLKIQRTQQEDSAVYLCASTVPVDRARETQYFGPGTRLLVL.

The V and J genes are TRBV27 and TRBJ1-1; no reliable D call. Trimming removed 2 bases from V and 1 base from J, with 8 bases in between. This CDR3 is 14 amino acids long. In germline, CDR1 is MNHEY, CDR2 SMNVEV (reference sequence). CDR3 in DNA: TGTGCCAGCAGTTTACGGTCGGGGAACACTGAAGCTTTCTTT. As protein: CASSLRSGNTEAFF.

Remarks on this clone: The sample carries other DNA sequences with the same CDR3. J is TRBJ1-1 and V is TRBV24-1; the D is unclear. Trimming stripped 9 bases from V and 1 base from J, with 11 bases between. The CDR3 contains 13 residues. Germline assignment: CDR1 KGHDR and CDR2 SFDVKD. The CDR3 is CATRRGTNTEAFF. CDR3 nucleotides: TGTGCCACCCGCCGCGGAACGAACACTGAAGCTTTCTTT.

This clone was seen a single time. This chain links TRBV24-1 with TRBJ1-2, with 11 bases lining up with TRBD1. Germline V CDR1 and CDR2: KGHDR, SFDVKD. Trimming removed 2 bases from V and 6 bases from J; junction bases left unmatched: 7. The CDR3 sequence is 16 residues long. Written as DNA, the CDR3 is TGTGCCACCAGTGATTCCGGGACAGGGGGGGAGAATGGCTACACCTTC. This sequence encodes CATSDSGTGGENGYTF.

The chain is built from TRBV3-1 (or the pseudogene TRBV3-2) and TRBJ1-2, with D perhaps TRBD1 (5 bases). CDR3 length equals 12 residues. CDR1 is LGHDT and CDR2 is YNNKEL in the germline V gene (reference sequence). Trimming pared 1 base from V and 8 bases from J, leaving 8 bases between. The CDR3 DNA sequence: TGTGCCAGCAGCCAAGCAGGGTACGGCTACACCTTC. It specifies CASSQAGYGYTF.

This rearrangement joins TRBV7-9 to TRBJ1-1; possibly TRBD1 for D (6 bases). The V end was cut by 5 bases, the J end by 4 bases, with 11 bases between. This CDR3 spans 13 amino acids. Germline CDR1 is SEHNR and CDR2 is FQNEAQ (reference sequence). The CDR3 DNA reads TGTGCCAGCAGCCAAACAGGGCTCACTGAAGCTTTCTTT. Protein sequence: CASSQTGLTEAFF.

The chain carries TRBV6-5 and TRBJ2-2; D is undetermined. V was shortened by 2 bases and J by 6 bases, with 13 bases between the two germline ends. Germline CDR1 reads MNHEY; CDR2 reads SVGAGI. The length of the CDR3 is 15 residues. The CDR3 DNA reads as TGTGCCAGCAGTTACAGACCTAGTACGGCCGGGGAGCTGTTTTTT. It translates to CASSYRPSTAGELFF.

This clone was observed a single time. The chain links TRBV2 to TRBJ1-2; weak D call: TRBD1 (6 bases). The CDR3 runs 15 residues. The V end was cut by 2 bases, the J end by 6 bases, with 16 bases between. CDR1 SNHLY and CDR2 FYNNEI come from the germline V gene. The CDR3 here is CASSESPTGWDGYTF. DNA for the CDR3: TGTGCCAGCAGTGAATCCCCGACAGGTTGGGATGGCTACACCTTC.

The genes are TRBV5-8 and TRBJ2-7; TRBD1 is a possible D gene (6 bases). V lost 4 bases, J lost 0 bases, and 20 bases lay in between. Germline V gene sequence: CDR1 SGHTS, CDR2 YDEGEE. This CDR3 region has 17 residues. The CDR3 coding sequence is TGTGCCAGCAGCCCTTGGACAGCCACTACGAGCTCCTACGAGCAGTACTTC. It translates to CASSPWTATTSSYEQYF.

This clone turned up a few times. This chain connects TRBV3-1 (or the pseudogene TRBV3-2) to TRBJ2-1; 15 nucleotides line up with TRBD2. With 4 bases clipped from V and 6 bases from J, the junction kept 4 bases outside the gene matches. The CDR3 runs 16 residues. CDR1 and CDR2 (germline): LGHDT, YNNKEL (reference sequence). The CDR3 bases are TGTGCCAGCAGCCGACAGGGACTAGCGGGAGGCAATGAGCAGTTCTTC. It is translated as CASSRQGLAGGNEQFF.

Turning to this clone: The junction does not match germline at one end; this may be a read error. The rearrangement uses TRBV7-9 and TRBJ2-6, with 7 nucleotides matching TRBD2. In germline, CDR1 is SEHNR, CDR2 FQNEAQ (reference sequence). The CDR3 has 17 residues. CDR3 in amino acids: CASSLGEGRSEANVLTF. The DNA of the CDR3 is TGTGCCAGCAGCTTAGGGGAGGGGCGCTCTGAGGCCAACGTCCTGACTTTC.

The sample holds many counts of this clone. The chain employs TRBV5-6 and TRBJ1-6, with 7 bases identical to TRBD1. Trimming removed 4 bases from V and 10 bases from J; junction bases left unmatched: 11. Per the germline V gene, CDR1 is SGHDT and CDR2 is YYEEEE. The CDR3 contains 15 residues. This CDR3 reads CASSPDDREGSPLHF. In nucleotides, the CDR3 is TGTGCCAGCAGCCCGGACGACAGGGAAGGATCACCCCTCCACTTT.

The V and J genes are TRBV19 and TRBJ2-5, with D perhaps matching TRBD1 (5 bases). The germline V gene encodes CDR1 LNHDA and CDR2 SQIVND (reference sequence). The CDR3 sequence is 13 residues long. V was clipped by 1 base and J by 4 bases, with 7 bases between them. DNA of the CDR3: TGTGCCAGTAGTATAGGCCAGGGAGAGACCCAGTACTTC. Translated, it gives CASSIGQGETQYF.

The chain combines TRBV14 with TRBJ1-4, with 10 bases fitting TRBD1. The germline V gene has CDR1 SGHDN and CDR2 FVKESK. Trimming cost V 0 bases and J 0 bases; bases outside gene matches: 4. The CDR3 sequence is 18 residues long. CDR3 in amino acids: CASSQEAGTGATNEKLFF. DNA of the CDR3: TGTGCCAGCAGCCAAGAGGCGGGGACAGGGGCAACTAATGAAAAACTGTTTTTT.

V is TRBV19 and J is TRBJ2-1; TRBD2 matches 10 bases. Germline CDR1 reads LNHDA; CDR2 reads SQIVND (reference sequence). This CDR3 is 14 amino acids long. V gave up 8 bases and J gave up 4 bases; unmatched junction bases: 5. CDR3 residues: CASQREGPYNEQFF. The CDR3, as DNA: TGTGCCAGTCAGCGGGAGGGCCCATACAATGAGCAGTTCTTC.

V usage is TRBV12-5 and J usage is TRBJ1-3, with 7 positions matching TRBD1. The CDR3 sequence is 16 residues long. The germline V gene has CDR1 LGHNT and CDR2 FRNRAP. With V trimmed by 1 base and J by 4 bases, 7 bases remained unmatched. The CDR3 sequence: CASGLGQGSFGNTIYF. The CDR3 bases are TGTGCTAGTGGTTTGGGACAGGGTTCGTTCGGAAACACCATATATTTT.

This sequence joins TRBV9 and TRBJ1-4; D is possibly TRBD1 (5 bases). The germline V gene has CDR1 SGDLS and CDR2 YYNGEE. The V end lost 4 bases, the J end lost 8 bases, and 12 bases lay between the germline ends. This CDR3 is 13 amino acids long. The CDR3 loop is CASSPRQNEKLFF. CDR3 bases: TGTGCCAGCAGCCCCAGACAGAACGAAAAACTGTTTTTT.

V usage is TRBV15 and J usage is TRBJ2-5; D unresolved. With 4 bases removed from V and 4 bases from J, the gap between germline ends came to 10 bases. CDR1 LNHNV and CDR2 YYDKDF come from the germline V gene (reference sequence). This CDR3 is 13 amino acids long. CDR3 loop: CATSKYSGETQYF. In DNA, the CDR3 is TGTGCCACCAGCAAATACTCCGGAGAGACCCAGTACTTC.

V usage is TRBV12-3 or TRBV12-4 and J usage is TRBJ1-5; D gene uncertain. The CDR3 consists of 12 residues. V was shortened by 3 bases and J by 4 bases, with 4 bases between the two germline ends. The CDR3 DNA is TGTGCCAGCAGTTTTGTAAATCAGCCCCAGCATTTT. Amino acids: CASSFVNQPQHF.

The table lists this clone with many counts. The rearrangement links TRBV2 to TRBJ1-5; tentative D call: TRBD1 (5 bases). The V gene lost 6 bases and the J gene lost 4 bases, with 7 bases spanning the gap. This CDR3 region has 12 residues. Germline V lookup: CDR1 SNHLY, CDR2 FYNNEI. CDR3 in DNA: TGTGCCAGCAGGGGGCCGAATCAGCCCCAGCATTTT. It yields the protein CASRGPNQPQHF.

The rearrangement joins TRBV2 to TRBJ1-1; 8 nucleotides agree with TRBD1. The V gene end was trimmed by 4 bases and the J gene end by 0 bases; junction bases not matched to a gene: 4. Germline CDR1 reads SNHLY; CDR2 reads FYNNEI. The CDR3 consists of 15 residues. CDR3 DNA: TGTGCCAGCAGTGGACTGACAGGGGTGAACACTGAAGCTTTCTTT. Protein sequence: CASSGLTGVNTEAFF.